Described below is a single T cell receptor (beta chain) sequence and its context. This specimen comes from a study of CD8 T cells in ankylosing spondylitis. Germline loops: CDR1 KGHSH, CDR2 LQKENI. Trimming took 2 bases from V and 3 from J, leaving 17 bases between them. This CDR3 is built from 17 residues. TCRdb itself ran the 5' RACE reads through MiXCR, one entry per CDR3 protein. The sample comprises roughly 120,000 distinct CDR3 sequences, roughly an eighth of which are singletons, and around 3% rests with the top ten. The rearrangement uses TRBV18 and TRBJ1-5; a weak D match, TRBD1 (6 bases). The clonotype was recovered from a female donor with ankylosing spondylitis or in good health (not recorded which). The sequencing sample was made of blood, either unsorted or a sorted T cell fraction (not recorded which). The CDR3 nucleotides are TGTGCCAGCTCACCAACGGTGGGGGGGCCACTCAATCAGCCCCAGCATTTT. It specifies CASSPTVGGPLNQPQHF.